This passage covers 18 T cell receptor beta chains from one sample sequenced in a study of cytomegalovirus exposure and HLA in healthy donors listed by TCRdb under 2017. Library construction relied on the immunoSEQ multiplex PCR assay. The multiplex PCR relied on a mix of 60 forward primers for TCR Vbeta segments and 13 reverse primers for TCR Jbeta segments. This is the immuneACCESS table as TCRdb keeps it, with only in-frame sequences that have V and J called. A part of the clones is gone; compared with another copy, unresolved V genes explain less than half, and the rest is unexplained. This sample comprises about 170,000 clones, under 85% of them detected only once. The ten largest clones add up to approximately 5.6% of the sample. The sample taken for sequencing was PBMCs. These receptors came from a woman in her late teens or twenties in good health and CMV-seropositive.

The chain links TRBV29-1 to TRBJ1-1; tentatively, D is TRBD1 (5 bases). Germline CDR1 reads SQVTM; CDR2 reads ANQGSEA. The V and J ends lost 5 bases and 0 bases respectively, with 10 bases between them. The CDR3 has 13 residues. The CDR3 DNA reads as TGCAGCGTTTTCCCGGGGGTGAACACTGAAGCTTTCTTT. It yields the protein CSVFPGVNTEAFF.

The V call is TRBV9, the J call TRBJ1-2; 11 bases are a match to TRBD1. The CDR3 totals 15 residues. Germline CDR1 is SGDLS and CDR2 is YYNGEE. After removal of 2 bases from V and 6 bases from J, the junction contained 6 bases not matched to a gene. Here the CDR3 DNA reads TGTGCCAGCAGCGTTTGGACAGGGGGCGCCCATGGCTACACCTTC. Amino acids: CASSVWTGGAHGYTF.

The J gene is TRBJ2-1, the V gene TRBV7-8; the match to TRBD2 covers 10 bases. Germline V CDR1 and CDR2: SGHVS, FQNEAQ. This CDR3 region has 15 residues. V gave up 5 bases and J gave up 8 bases; unmatched junction bases: 9. The CDR3 protein is CASSHSGGPFHEQFF. The CDR3 DNA reads as TGTGCCAGCAGCCATAGCGGGGGGCCATTCCATGAGCAGTTCTTC. Using reference TRBV7-8 and TRBJ2-1 for the parts outside the CDR3, the full variable domain is GAGVSQSPRYKVAKRGQDVALRCDPISGHVSLFWYQQALGQGPEFLTYFQNEAQLDKSGLPSDRFFAERPEGSVSTLKIQRTQQEDSAVYLCASSHSGGPFHEQFFGPGTRLTVL.

This chain joins TRBV12-2 and TRBJ1-5; the tabulated D call, TRBD1, remains unverified against the DNA. TRBV12-2 is labeled a pseudogene. CDR3 length: 15 residues. The DNA for the CDR3 is TGTGCAAGTCGCCCAATTACAGGAGGCAATCAGCCCCAGCATTTT. Translating it yields CASRPITGGNQPQHF.

The rearrangement joins TRBV14 to TRBJ2-5, with D maybe TRBD2 (5 bases). CDR3 size: 14 residues. The V gene lost 4 bases and the J gene lost 5 bases, with 14 bases spanning the gap. Germline CDR1 and CDR2: SGHDN and FVKESK. The CDR3 reads CASSRLADGETQYF. The CDR3 DNA reads as TGTGCCAGCAGCCGTCTAGCCGATGGGGAGACCCAGTACTTC.

The rearrangement uses TRBV27 and TRBJ1-1, with a tentative D call TRBD1 (5 bases). Germline V gene lookup returns CDR1 MNHEY and CDR2 SMNVEV (reference sequence). This CDR3 has 13 residues. V was trimmed by 8 bases and J by 3 bases, leaving 13 bases between them. CDR3 nucleotide sequence: TGTGCCAGCGGGGGGAGGTTGTACACTGAAGCTTTCTTT. Translation gives CASGGRLYTEAFF.

The V and J genes are TRBV28 and TRBJ1-4, with 7 bases that match TRBD1. V gave up 7 bases and J gave up 2 bases; unmatched junction bases: 10. Germline loops: CDR1 MDHEN, CDR2 SYDVKM. CDR3 length equals 16 residues. As DNA, the CDR3 is TGTGCCAGCAAGCCGAAGACAGGGAGCACTAATGAAAAACTGTTTTTT. As protein: CASKPKTGSTNEKLFF. The entire variable domain, with the rest obtained from reference TRBV28 and TRBJ1-4, is as follows: DVKVTQSSRYLVKRTGEKVFLECVQDMDHENMFWYRQDPGLGLRLIYFSYDVKMKEKGDIPEGYSVSREKKERFSLILESASTNQTSMYLCASKPKTGSTNEKLFFGSGTQLSVL.

This sequence joins TRBV5-6 and TRBJ2-1, with 7 bases fitting TRBD1. This CDR3 comprises 16 residues. Losses at the gene ends were 4 bases for V and 2 bases for J; bases not matched to a gene: 9. The V gene's germline CDR1 is SGHDT and CDR2 YYEEEE. The CDR3 region has the DNA TGTGCCAGCAGCACCGAGACAGGGATCACCTACAATGAGCAGTTCTTC. Its protein is CASSTETGITYNEQFF.

This chain uses TRBV2 with TRBJ2-5; D possibly corresponds to TRBD1 (6 bases). The germline CDR1 and CDR2 sequences are SNHLY and FYNNEI. The CDR3 has 15 residues. V lost 3 bases and J 1 base, leaving 12 bases between the germline ends. CDR3 loop: CASSERTAAQETQYF. The CDR3 DNA reads as TGTGCCAGCAGTGAGAGGACAGCCGCCCAAGAGACCCAGTACTTC.

The J gene is TRBJ2-4, the V gene TRBV5-1, with D perhaps matching TRBD1 (6 bases). Germline V gene sequence: CDR1 SGHRS, CDR2 YFSETQ. V was trimmed by 0 bases and J by 7 bases, leaving 17 bases between them. The length of the CDR3 is 16 residues. As DNA, the CDR3 is TGCGCCAGCAGCTTGGGGGGGCGGGCCTACGGTAACATTCAGTACTTC. It is translated as CASSLGGRAYGNIQYF.

This sequence joins TRBV10-3 and TRBJ2-3, with 10 bases fitting TRBD2. Per germline, CDR1 ENHRY and CDR2 SYGVKD. Trimming removed 2 bases from V and 3 bases from J; junction bases left unmatched: 11. The CDR3 runs to 18 residues. The CDR3 region is CAISELRELAGITDTQYF. DNA of the CDR3: TGTGCCATCAGTGAGCTTCGAGAACTAGCGGGGATTACAGATACGCAGTATTTT.

The gene calls are TRBV7-9 and TRBJ1-1; D perhaps matches TRBD1 (5 bases). The CDR3 spans 15 residues. Trimming shortened V by 4 bases and J by 2 bases, and 14 bases separated the two germline ends. Germline CDR1 is SEHNR and CDR2 is FQNEAQ (reference sequence). The CDR3 bases are TGTGCCAGCAGCTCAGGGTCAATTCTTAACACTGAAGCTTTCTTT. It is translated as CASSSGSILNTEAFF. Full variable domain (rest looked up from reference TRBV7-9 and TRBJ1-1): DTGVSQNPRHKITKRGQNVTFRCDPISEHNRLYWYRQTLGQGPEFLTYFQNEAQLEKSRLLSDRFSAERPKGSFSTLEIQRTEQGDSAMYLCASSSGSILNTEAFFGQGTRLTVV.

The chain joins TRBV5-1 to TRBJ2-7; 10 bases line up with TRBD1. Germline values: CDR1 SGHRS, CDR2 YFSETQ. The CDR3 length is 15 residues. The V gene end was trimmed by 4 bases and the J gene end by 6 bases; junction bases not matched to a gene: 10. The CDR3 DNA reads TGCGCCAGCAGCGGAACATTGACAGGGGGCCGCGAGCAGTACTTC. As protein: CASSGTLTGGREQYF. Drawing the rest from reference TRBV5-1 and TRBJ2-7, the complete variable domain is KAGVTQTPRYLIKTRGQQVTLSCSPISGHRSVSWYQQTPGQGLQFLFEYFSETQRNKGNFPGRFSGRQFSNSRSEMNVSTLELGDSALYLCASSGTLTGGREQYFGPGTRLTVT.

This clone was observed a handful of times. The CDR3 DNA is TGTGCCAGCAGCTTTGTCCAAGGGACAGTCACAGATACGCAGTATTTT. Translation: CASSFVQGTVTDTQYF. The chain uses TRBV7-8 and TRBJ2-3, with TRBD1 identical over 7 bases. Per germline, CDR1 SGHVS and CDR2 FQNEAQ. V lost 3 bases, J lost 2 bases, and 8 bases stayed unmatched. This CDR3 comprises 16 residues.

Points on this clone: Germline and junction disagree at one end, which may indicate a read error. J is TRBJ2-1 and V is TRBV7-9, with a tentative D call TRBD1 (6 bases). Looked up from germline, CDR1 is SEHNR and CDR2 is FQNEAQ (reference sequence). The CDR3 covers 12 residues. In DNA, the CDR3 is TGTTCCAGCAGCCCCGAACAGGGCCAGCAGTTCTTC. It specifies CSSSPEQGQQFF.

The V and J genes are TRBV7-2 and TRBJ1-2; TRBD1 might be the D (5 bases). Germline assignment: CDR1 SGHTA and CDR2 FQGNSA. V was clipped by 1 base and J by 8 bases, with 11 bases between them. The CDR3 has 13 amino acids. CDR3 sequence (DNA): TGTGCCAGCAGCTTAGGGGGCCAGAACGGCTACACCTTC. The encoded protein is CASSLGGQNGYTF.

The chain employs TRBV11-2 and TRBJ2-3, with 9 bases that match TRBD2. The J segment lost 0 bases and the V segment lost 5 bases, leaving 15 bases of the junction unmatched. Germline CDR1 is SGHAT and CDR2 is FQNNGV. The CDR3 is 19 residues long. As DNA, the CDR3 is TGTGCCAGCAGCCCAAATATGGGGGTAGCGGGAGTCAGCACAGATACGCAGTATTTT. Amino acid sequence: CASSPNMGVAGVSTDTQYF.

This sequence joins TRBV7-9 and TRBJ2-7; 7 bases align to TRBD1. Germline lookup yields CDR1 SEHNR and CDR2 FQNEAQ (reference sequence). There are 14 residues in the CDR3. V shed 4 bases, J shed 3 bases, and the junction held 6 bases outside the gene matches. The DNA for the CDR3 is TGTGCCAGCAGCTCTGAGGACAGGATCTACGAGCAGTACTTC. This gives the protein CASSSEDRIYEQYF.